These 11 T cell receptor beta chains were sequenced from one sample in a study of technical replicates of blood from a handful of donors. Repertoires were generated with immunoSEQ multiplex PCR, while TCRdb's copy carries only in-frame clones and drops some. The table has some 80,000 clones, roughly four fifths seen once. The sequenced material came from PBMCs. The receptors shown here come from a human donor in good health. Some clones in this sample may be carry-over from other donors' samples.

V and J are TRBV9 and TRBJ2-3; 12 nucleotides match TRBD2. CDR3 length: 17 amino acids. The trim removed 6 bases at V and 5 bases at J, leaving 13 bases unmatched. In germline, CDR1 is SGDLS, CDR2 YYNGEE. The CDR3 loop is CASTRSSGGAIGDTQYF. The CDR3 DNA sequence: TGTGCCAGCACCAGATCTAGCGGGGGGGCGATTGGAGATACGCAGTATTTT.

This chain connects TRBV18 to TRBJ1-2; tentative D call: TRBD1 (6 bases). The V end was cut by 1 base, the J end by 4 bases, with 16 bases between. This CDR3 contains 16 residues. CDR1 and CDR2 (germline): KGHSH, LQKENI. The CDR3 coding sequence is TGTGCCAGCTCACCACGGGACACCTCGACGAGCTATGGCTACACCTTC. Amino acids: CASSPRDTSTSYGYTF. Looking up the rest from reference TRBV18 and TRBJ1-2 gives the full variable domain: NAGVMQNPRHLVRRRGQEARLRCSPMKGHSHVYWYRQLPEEGLKFMVYLQKENIIDESGMPKERFSAEFPKEGPSILRIQQVVRGDSAAYFCASSPRDTSTSYGYTFGSGTRLTVV.

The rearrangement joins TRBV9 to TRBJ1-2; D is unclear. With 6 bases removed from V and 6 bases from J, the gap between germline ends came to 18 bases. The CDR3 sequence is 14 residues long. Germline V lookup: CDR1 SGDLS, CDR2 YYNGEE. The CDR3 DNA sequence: TGTGCCAGCACTAGAACACGCTCCAGCAATGGCTACACCTTC. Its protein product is CASTRTRSSNGYTF.

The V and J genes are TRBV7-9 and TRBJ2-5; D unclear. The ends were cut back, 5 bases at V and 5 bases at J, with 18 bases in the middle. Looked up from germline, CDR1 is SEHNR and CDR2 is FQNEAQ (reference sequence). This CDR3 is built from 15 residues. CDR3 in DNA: TGTGCCAGCAGCGCTGACGGAGACGCCCGGGAGACCCAGTACTTC. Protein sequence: CASSADGDARETQYF.

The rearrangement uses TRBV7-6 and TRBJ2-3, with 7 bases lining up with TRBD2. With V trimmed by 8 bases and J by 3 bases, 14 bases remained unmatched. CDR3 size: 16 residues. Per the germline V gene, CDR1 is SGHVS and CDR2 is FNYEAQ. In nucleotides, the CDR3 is TGTGCCAGCGCCCCGATCGGGGGACTAACGACAGATACGCAGTATTTT. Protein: CASAPIGGLTTDTQYF.

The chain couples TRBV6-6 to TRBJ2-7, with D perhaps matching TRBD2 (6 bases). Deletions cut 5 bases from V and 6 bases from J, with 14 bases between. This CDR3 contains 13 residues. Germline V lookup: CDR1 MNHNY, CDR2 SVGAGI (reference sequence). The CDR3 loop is CASSPRESGEQYF. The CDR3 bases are TGTGCCAGCAGTCCACGGGAGAGTGGCGAGCAGTACTTC.

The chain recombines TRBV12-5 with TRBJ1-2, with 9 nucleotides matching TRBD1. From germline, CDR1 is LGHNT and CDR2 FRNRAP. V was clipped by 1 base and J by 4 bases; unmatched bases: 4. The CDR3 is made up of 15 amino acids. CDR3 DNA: TGTGCTAGTGGTTTGGGGACAGGGGCCTTCTATGGCTACACCTTC. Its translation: CASGLGTGAFYGYTF.

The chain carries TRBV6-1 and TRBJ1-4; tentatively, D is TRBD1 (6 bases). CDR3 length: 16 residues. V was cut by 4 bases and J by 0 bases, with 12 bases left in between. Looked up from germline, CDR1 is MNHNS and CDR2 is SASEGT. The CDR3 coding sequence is TGTGCCAGCAGTGTCCGGACAGTAACAACTAATGAAAAACTGTTTTTT. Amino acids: CASSVRTVTTNEKLFF.

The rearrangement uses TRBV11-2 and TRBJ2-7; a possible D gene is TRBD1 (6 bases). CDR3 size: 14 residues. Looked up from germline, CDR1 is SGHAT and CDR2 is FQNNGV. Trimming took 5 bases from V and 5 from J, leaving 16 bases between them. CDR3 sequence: CASSLPGGRNEQYF. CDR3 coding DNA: TGTGCCAGCAGCCTGCCTGGGGGCCGAAACGAGCAGTACTTC.

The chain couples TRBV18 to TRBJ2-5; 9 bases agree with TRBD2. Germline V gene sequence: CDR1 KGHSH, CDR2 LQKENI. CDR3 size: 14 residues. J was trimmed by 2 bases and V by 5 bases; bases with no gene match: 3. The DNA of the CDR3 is TGTGCCAGCTCAGCACTAGCGGGTCAAGAGACCCAGTACTTC. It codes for CASSALAGQETQYF.

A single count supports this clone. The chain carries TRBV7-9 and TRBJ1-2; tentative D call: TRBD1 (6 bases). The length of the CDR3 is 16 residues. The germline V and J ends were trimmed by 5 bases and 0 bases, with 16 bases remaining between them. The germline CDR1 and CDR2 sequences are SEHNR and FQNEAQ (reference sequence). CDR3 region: CASSAWTALANYGYTF. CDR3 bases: TGTGCCAGCAGCGCATGGACAGCTTTAGCTAACTATGGCTACACCTTC.